This T cell receptor beta chain was documented in a study of shared clonotypes between healthy human individuals. Broader study findings: Sequencing of the sorted subsets was shown by rarefaction to be incomplete despite large depth. Larger estimated richness was generally recorded for naive subsets relative to memory subsets.

CD45RO-negative cells were positively selected for CCR7, leaving out terminally differentiated effector memory CD45RA+ cells. Note on this clone: Its antigen is unidentified.

J gave up 4 bases and V 3 bases, and 6 bases lay outside the gene matches. Germline V lookup: CDR1 SGHVS, CDR2 FNYEAQ. The CDR3 is made up of 15 amino acids. For every subset, genomic DNA was evenly distributed across several immunoSEQ plates. Sequencing used immunoSEQ multiplex PCR; TCRdb keeps in-frame clones, though not all of them. The table has fewer than 850,000 clones, roughly 96% seen once. This receptor was obtained from a man aged 25-45 years in good health. Sequences were obtained from naive CD8+ T cells sorted from blood. The chain links TRBV7-6 to TRBJ2-7, with 10 bases fitting TRBD1. The CDR3 nucleotides are TGTGCCAGCAGCTTGGGACAGGGGAGGGGTTACGAGCAGTACTTC. Its translation: CASSLGQGRGYEQYF. Full variable domain (outside the CDR3, taken from reference TRBV7-6 and TRBJ2-7): GAGVSQSPRYKVTKRGQDVALRCDPISGHVSLYWYRQALGQGPEFLTYFNYEAQQDKSGLPNDRFSAERPEGSISTLTIQRTEQRDSAMYRCASSLGQGRGYEQYFGPGTRLTVT.